The sequence of this T cell receptor (beta chain) was determined in a study of shared clonotypes between healthy human individuals. Study-wide context: CD4 naive and CD4 memory each took three plates per donor, while CD8 naive took two and CD8 memory one.

TCRdb's copy holds only in-frame clones and misses some; the assay was immunoSEQ multiplex PCR. The sample contains millions of clones, about 92% of which appear only once. V trimming: 4 bases; J trimming: 4 bases; junction bases outside the gene matches: 5. Germline V gene lookup returns CDR1 SGDLS and CDR2 YYNGEE. The CDR3 has 16 amino acids. This rearrangement joins TRBV9 to TRBJ2-3; 14 positions match TRBD2. Sample: naive CD4+ T cells sorted from blood. Described subset: CD45RA+ positively selected. The sequence was obtained from a man between 18 and 35 years old in good health. CDR3 DNA: TGTGCCAGCAGCCCGGGACTAGCGGGAGTTCCAGATACGCAGTATTTT. Translating gives CASSPGLAGVPDTQYF.